A single TCR beta chain is shown here with its context. The same CDR3 can be traced to other DNA sequences in this sample. Here immunoSEQ multiplex PCR was the method, and the copy in TCRdb shows in-frame clones only, minus some. The table has 270,000 or so clones, about nine tenths seen once. This entry is derived from a study of blood T cell repertoires in COVID-19. At the level of the study: Specimens from acute and convalescent COVID-19 originated in the United States, Italy and Spain.

The germline gives CDR1 SGDLS, CDR2 YYNGEE. This CDR3 spans 14 amino acids. After removal of 0 bases from V and 4 bases from J, the junction contained 3 bases not matched to a gene. Sequenced input: peripheral blood. The chain combines TRBV9 with TRBJ2-5; 7 bases align to TRBD1. The TCR sequence derives from a man aged 40-49 years with active or convalescent COVID-19. CDR3 DNA sequence: TGTGCCAGCAGCGTAGTTCCAGGGGGAGAGACCCAGTACTTC. Encoded protein: CASSVVPGGETQYF.